The clone carrying this T cell receptor beta chain was seen repeatedly, ten times or more. Antigen: not known. A total of 2 million PBMCs stored at -80 degrees C provided the unsorted libraries. The data were taken from a study of neurological immune-mediated disorders. The cDNA came from 5'RACE with 10-nucleotide random UMIs. TCRdb independently ran MiXCR on the 5' RACE reads; one entry per CDR3 protein. The sample has some 50,000 distinct CDR3 sequences, around 16% seen once. Study-level findings and limits: HTLV-1-associated myelopathy led in TCR clonal expansion, while multiple sclerosis ranked lowest, below healthy controls.

CDR1 is MNHEY, CDR2 SMNVEV, per germline (reference sequence). V shed 5 bases and J 15 bases; nucleotides not matched to a gene: 8. This CDR3 has 12 amino acids. This rearrangement joins TRBV27 to TRBJ2-1; 9 bases are shared with TRBD1. Sequences were obtained from PBMCs. The receptor's source is a man between 60 and 70 years old in good health. The CDR3 protein is CASSLGTGTWFF. In DNA form, the CDR3 reads TGTGCCAGCAGTCTAGGGACAGGGACTTGGTTCTTC.